The clone carrying this T cell receptor (beta chain) was detected only once. Clones were sequenced by immunoSEQ multiplex PCR, and TCRdb holds only the in-frame ones, with some missing. The profile shows about 470,000 clones, around 79% of them singletons. These data belong to a study of shared clonotypes between healthy human individuals. Donors were healthy HIV-negative adults without recent acute infections or vaccinations. Sequenced: PBMCs. This receptor was obtained from a woman in her 40s in good health. Some clones in this sample may be carry-over from other donors' samples.

The CDR3 loop reads CASSLLAGNGNQPQHF. The CDR3 DNA reads as TGTGCCAGCAGTTTATTAGCTGGAAACGGCAATCAGCCCCAGCATTTT. This sequence joins TRBV28 and TRBJ1-5; unclear D gene. CDR3 length: 16 amino acids. CDR1 and CDR2 (germline): MDHEN, SYDVKM. Trimming took 1 base from V and 2 from J, leaving 12 bases between them.